This TCR beta chain stems from a study of T cell responses to AZD1222 COVID-19 vaccine (dated by TCRdb to about 2021). Regarding the complete study: AZD1222 recipients whose second dose came at about 4 weeks and those whose second dose came at about 12 weeks were combined into one group, since spike-specific TCR depth and breadth did not differ between the two schedules. Trial participants were enrolled into age subgroups of 18-55, 56-69 and 70-plus years, which contained around 140, 26 and 57 TCR-sequenced participants, respectively. TCR sequencing was performed for roughly 250 trial participants, of whom about 200 were given two doses of AZD1222 and about 25 were given two doses of MenACWY control vaccine. Overall study outcomes, separate from this receptor: The 56-69-year group was small, and its depth increase did not reach significance, likely because of low power. Conclusions about previously exposed vaccinees are limited because only five to seven AZD1222 recipients were SARS-CoV-2 seropositive at baseline. The vaccine-associated CD4 TCRs covered the entire spike protein, and the dominant responses fell in regions 160-218 and 743-854. After two AZD1222 doses, spike-specific TCR breadth and depth were significantly higher than at day 0 and than in MenACWY recipients. Most participants were white British and females outnumbered males, and the authors suggested that clonal diversity may have been underestimated. Because no day 14 peak-response samples were available, repertoires were characterized only after the peak T cell response. Nearly half of unique spike-specific TCRs reportedly recognized epitopes outside regions mutated in the B.1.351 and B.1.1.7 variants.

As for this clone: This clone's antigen is unknown. There are no base qualities to consult, and no much larger clone falls within one base.

The time point label, read with the paper, signifies: baseline before first vaccination. The vaccinee samples were drawn from two UK trials, COV001 and COV002, one of which was a single-blind randomized controlled phase 2/3 trial testing AZD1222 (ChAdOx1 nCoV-19) in healthy adults. For TCRbeta chain sequencing, PBMC samples from trial participants were taken at day 0 and at day 28 after the second dose. The CDR3 regions of human TCRbeta chains were analyzed by immunosequencing. From the authors' description of their analysis: Repertoire TCRs were matched against a reference library of SARS-CoV-2-specific TCRs generated with the MIRA antigen-specificity platform. Breadth was defined as the fraction of unique TCRs that were SARS-CoV-2-associated, and depth was defined as the fraction of total T cells that were SARS-CoV-2-associated. Using the MIRA data, every spike-specific TCR was mapped to the spike region that the TCR reacted to and assigned to either a CD4 or a CD8 class. Log10-transformed breadth and depth values were compared by one-way ANOVA with Sidak's multiple comparisons tests. Sourced from immuneACCESS, this table was stored by TCRdb with only in-frame sequences that have V and J called. A share of the clones is absent; for the studies checked, an unresolved V gene accounts for under half, and the remainder has no known explanation. V and J calls and clone size follow that table, whereas D and trimming were derived from the DNA. The sample data list about 110,000 clones, and about nine tenths of these were observed just once. 3.5% to 4.5% of the sample is taken by the ten largest.

This TCR was recovered from an adult in good health. This sample comprised peripheral blood, obtained on day 0 of AZD1222 vaccination.

The encoded CDR3 is CASSIGKGRRNQPQHF. The DNA reads as follows: TGTGCCAGTAGTATAGGAAAGGGCCGGCGCAATCAGCCCCAGCATTTT. Recombination connected TRBV19 to TRBJ1-5; the D segment cannot be called with confidence. Relative to germline, V is 1 base shorter and J is 2 bases shorter, with 12 bases between their ends. The germline V gene (reference sequence) supplies CDR1 LNHDA and CDR2 SQIVND. The CDR3 holds 16 amino acids from the cysteine to the phenylalanine. CDR3 DNA is the only sequence kept; it has 48 bases, read in frame from the first base.